This T cell receptor beta chain was observed in a study of tumor-infiltrating lymphocytes in primary liver carcinoma. Comments on this clonotype: The antigen remains unidentified.

Between roughly 18 and 30 mg of unsorted bulk tissue served as the source from which RNA and DNA were co-extracted. CDR3 length equals 18 residues. V was clipped by 4 bases and J by 5 bases, with 25 bases between them. The germline V gene has CDR1 LGHNA and CDR2 YNFKEQ. A primer matching the constant region was used to make TCR beta cDNA from around 550 ng of total RNA. Three nested multiplex PCR rounds, a slightly modified ARM-PCR method, built the TCR beta libraries. TRBV1-TRBV30 forward and Cbeta reverse primers drove the first two approximately 11-cycle rounds. TCRdb itself ran the multiplex PCR reads through MiXCR, one entry per CDR3 protein. The sample carries about 100,000 distinct CDR3 sequences, just under 70% recorded once. The study's findings and limits: Tumor top-250-clone fraction significantly exceeded that of blood (p = 0.039).

This chain joins TRBV4-2 and TRBJ2-3, with D tentatively TRBD2 (6 bases). Sequencing used tumor-adjacent normal liver tissue. This clonotype originated in a man aged 40-49 years with primary liver carcinoma and hepatitis B virus infection. Here the CDR3 DNA reads TGTGCCAGCAGCCGAGAAGCCCTCCCGGGAGTCGGTTTAGATACGCAGTATTTT. Its protein product is CASSREALPGVGLDTQYF.